Sequencing of this T cell receptor beta chain was carried out in a study of regulatory T cells in long-lasting Graves disease. This clonotype was found many times. The trim removed 7 bases at V and 3 bases at J, leaving 3 bases unmatched. This CDR3 is 13 amino acids long. In building TCR beta libraries, iRepertoire HTBI primers were used together with Arm-PCR of CDR3 regions. TCRdb redid the calling of the multiplex PCR reads with MiXCR, one entry per CDR3 protein. There are over 300,000 distinct CDR3 sequences in the sample; about 16% occur only once, and about 20% lies in the top ten. Specified time point: newly diagnosed GD, antithyroid drugs for less than 3 months. Extracted PBMC RNA gave rise to the TCR library.

This TCR came from a female donor with Graves disease. The V call is TRBV12-3 or TRBV12-4, the J call TRBJ1-2; TRBD1 matches at 9 bases. This material consisted of peripheral blood mononuclear cells (PBMCs), taken at new diagnosis, from a patient treated with antithyroid drugs. For the CDR3, the DNA is TGTGCCAGCACCACAGGGGGCGACTATGGCTACACCTTC. Translating it yields CASTTGGDYGYTF.